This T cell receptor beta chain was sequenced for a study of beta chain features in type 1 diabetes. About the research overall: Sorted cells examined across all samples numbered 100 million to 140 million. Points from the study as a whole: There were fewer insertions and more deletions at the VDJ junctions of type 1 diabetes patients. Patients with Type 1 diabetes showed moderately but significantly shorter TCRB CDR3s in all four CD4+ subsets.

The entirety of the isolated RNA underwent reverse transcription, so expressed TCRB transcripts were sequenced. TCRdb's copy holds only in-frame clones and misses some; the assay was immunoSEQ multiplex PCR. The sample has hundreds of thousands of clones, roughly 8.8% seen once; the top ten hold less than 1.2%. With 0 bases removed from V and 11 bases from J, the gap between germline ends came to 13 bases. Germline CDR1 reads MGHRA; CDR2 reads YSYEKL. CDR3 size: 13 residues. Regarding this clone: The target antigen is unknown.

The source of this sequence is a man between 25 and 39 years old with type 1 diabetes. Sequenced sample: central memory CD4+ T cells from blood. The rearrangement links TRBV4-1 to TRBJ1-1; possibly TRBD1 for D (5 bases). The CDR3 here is CASSQDLQDAAFF. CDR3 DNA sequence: TGCGCCAGCAGCCAAGATTTACAGGATGCGGCTTTCTTT.